This entry concerns a single T cell receptor (beta chain). This clonotype was seen repeatedly, ten times or more. It has no known antigen specificity. The sample holds no much larger clone one base away, and base qualities are not on file. This sample was taken from a study of read filtering for tumor transcriptome and immune sequencing (dated by TCRdb to about 2020). For context, the study as a whole: The cohort had around 16 male and roughly 14 female patients with a mean age of roughly 70 years, ranging from about 40 to 85. By revised international staging, eight or nine patients were R-ISS I, under 20 were R-ISS II and over five were R-ISS III. Whole-transcriptome libraries were prepared with the TruSeq RNA Access Library Prep Kit after DNase treatment. Per sample, about 4 to 11 million TCR-region mapped reads were obtained with IR-seq, compared with only roughly 80 to 1273 with RNA-seq. TCR repertoires obtained by targeted immune repertoire sequencing and by bulk whole-transcriptome sequencing performed on the same bone marrow samples were compared. One main goal was a read-filtering strategy for immune repertoire data, in particular deciding whether clonotypes backed by only one read should be removed. General study outcomes and caveats: Removing single-read clonotypes increased the correlation between IR-seq and RNA-seq shared clonotype proportions. The sorted CD138-negative fraction was not purified T cells but a mixed bone marrow immune population. Compared with RNA-seq, IR-seq captured clonotypes at much higher depth and more reliably, and a smaller IR-seq throughput was enough to identify most shared clonotypes. In IR-seq, single-read clonotypes were approximately 82% of clonotypes but approximately 4% of total reads; in RNA-seq they were over 65% of clonotypes and 35% to 55% of reads.

The Immunoverse kit was used to build TCR libraries from around 420 ng RNA, with molecular barcoded adaptors covering alpha/delta and beta/gamma chains. TCR library preparation used the same RNA that went into transcriptome sequencing. Sequencing of TCR libraries was carried out on an Illumina HiSeq 4000 with 2 x 150 cycles. Per the source publication's procedure: TCR reads were aligned to human V, D, J and C references and assembled into CDR3 clonotypes with MiXCR, including quality filtering and error correction. The tcR package in R was used for analysis of clonotype counts and gene usage diversity. Raw mapping reads were checked after the RNA-seq reads had been mapped by STAR aligner version 2.5.3a onto the human GRCh37 genome. To test how sequencing depth affects detected clonotypes, IR-seq fastq files were randomly downsampled with Seqtk 1.3. The public reads were reanalyzed by TCRdb: fastp trimming at Q25, MiXCR alignment, in-frame beta chains only. Each entry merges the rows of one CDR3 protein and shows their most common DNA and genes. The V and J calls follow TCRdb's processing rather than the paper's. The sample records about 46,000 distinct CDR3 sequences, about 20% of which are singletons. Together, the top ten hold roughly two fifths of the sample.

CDR1 and CDR2, looked up from the germline V gene, are SQVTM and ANQGSEA. V trim: 3 bases; J trim: 0 bases; unmatched bases: 3. Measured from the cysteine to the phenylalanine, the CDR3 is 14 residues long. Only CDR3 DNA remains: 42 bases, in frame from the first base. Each patient had bone marrow sampled at the time of active disease. Isolation of bone marrow mononuclear cells was performed by Ficoll-Hypaque density gradient centrifugation. To remove myeloma plasma cells, the cells were labeled with CD138 magnetic microbeads on a MACS separator, and CD138-negative cells were then collected by negative selection. The purity of the isolated cells was checked by flow cytometry with CD138 antibodies on an Attune NxT. Total RNA was extracted using TRIzol reagent and was quantified on a NanoDrop spectrophotometer. Paired RNA-seq and IR-seq were performed on the CD138-negative bone marrow sample of each patient.

In this chain, TRBV29-1 is recombined with TRBJ2-3, with 7 central nucleotides matching TRBD1. Sequencing was carried out using a population of CD138-negative cells sorted from bone marrow. In light of the paper, this sample's cell subset or site label describes: bone marrow mononuclear cells depleted of CD138+ plasma/myeloma cells by negative magnetic selection. This sequence originates from a donor over 35 with multiple myeloma. The CDR3 loop reads CSVEDRSSTDTQYF. The DNA sequence follows: TGCAGCGTTGAGGACAGGAGTAGCACAGATACGCAGTATTTT.